This is a list of T cell receptor beta chains from one sample in a study of T cell responses to AZD1222 COVID-19 vaccine. Here immunoSEQ multiplex PCR was the method, and the copy in TCRdb shows in-frame clones only, minus some. The sample has about 270,000 clones; approximately 94% are singletons. The material was peripheral blood, obtained 28 days after the second AZD1222 dose. Source of these receptors: an adult who received the AZD1222 COVID-19 vaccine. Each CDR3 is given with its conserved first and last residue. Each record gives: J gene, D gene, V gene, clone size, CDR3 DNA, CDR3 protein. A D gene is named only where the DNA matches it firmly. A row's size may be missing; if present it is once, few, many or a size class.

J gene: TRBJ2-7; D gene: TRBD1; V gene: TRBV6-5; clone size: -; CDR3 DNA: TGTGCCAGCAGTTCCGGGACAGGGATATACGAGCAGTACTTC; CDR3 protein: CASSSGTGIYEQYF
J gene: TRBJ1-3; D gene: -; V gene: TRBV5-1; clone size: -; CDR3 DNA: TGCGCCAGCAGCTTGAGGACAGACTCTGGAAACACCATATATTTT; CDR3 protein: CASSLRTDSGNTIYF
J gene: TRBJ2-7; D gene: TRBD2; V gene: TRBV19; clone size: -; CDR3 DNA: TGTGCCAGTAGTATTAGCGGGGATTACCACGAGCAGTACTTC; CDR3 protein: CASSISGDYHEQYF
J gene: TRBJ2-7; D gene: TRBD1; V gene: TRBV11-2; clone size: once; CDR3 DNA: TGTGCCAGCAGCTTAAACCCGGGACAGGGGGCCAACGAGCAGTACTTC; CDR3 protein: CASSLNPGQGANEQYF
J gene: TRBJ2-2; D gene: -; V gene: TRBV6-1; clone size: -; CDR3 DNA: TGTGCCAGCAGTGATGTAGCCACGAACACCGGGGAGCTGTTTTTT; CDR3 protein: CASSDVATNTGELFF
J gene: TRBJ2-7; D gene: -; V gene: TRBV27; clone size: -; CDR3 DNA: TGTGCCAGCAGTTTGAATAAACACGAGCAGTACTTC; CDR3 protein: CASSLNKHEQYF
J gene: TRBJ1-1; D gene: -; V gene: TRBV3-1/TRBV3-2; clone size: -; CDR3 DNA: TGTGCCAGCAGCCCTCAACCGAACACTGAAGCTTTCTTT; CDR3 protein: CASSPQPNTEAFF
J gene: TRBJ1-1; D gene: -; V gene: TRBV7-9; clone size: -; CDR3 DNA: TGTGCCAGCACCTGGGGGGTGAACACTGAAGCTTTCTTT; CDR3 protein: CASTWGVNTEAFF
J gene: TRBJ2-7; D gene: -; V gene: TRBV15; clone size: -; CDR3 DNA: TGTGCCACCTCACTCGGTAGGGCAGCCCTTTACGAGCAGTACTTC; CDR3 protein: CATSLGRAALYEQYF
J gene: TRBJ1-2; D gene: TRBD1; V gene: TRBV29-1; clone size: -; CDR3 DNA: TGCAGCGTTGAAGGGGACAGGGAGAAAATCTATGGCTACACCTTC; CDR3 protein: CSVEGDREKIYGYTF
J gene: TRBJ1-4; D gene: -; V gene: TRBV6-5; clone size: -; CDR3 DNA: TGTGCCAGCACCGGGGCAACTAATGAAAAACTGTTTTTT; CDR3 protein: CASTGATNEKLFF
J gene: TRBJ2-7; D gene: TRBD2; V gene: TRBV28; clone size: -; CDR3 DNA: TGTGCCAGCAGTCCTATAGCGGGAACCTACGAGCAGTACTTC; CDR3 protein: CASSPIAGTYEQYF
J gene: TRBJ1-5; D gene: -; V gene: TRBV7-9; clone size: -; CDR3 DNA: TGTGCCAGCAGCTTATTCGGGGAACCTCAGCCCCAGCATTTT; CDR3 protein: CASSLFGEPQPQHF
J gene: TRBJ2-4; D gene: -; V gene: TRBV28; clone size: once; CDR3 DNA: TGTGCCAGCAGCCCTCCCCCCAGGGGGGGACCCAAAAACATTCAGTACTTC; CDR3 protein: CASSPPPRGGPKNIQYF
J gene: TRBJ1-2; D gene: -; V gene: TRBV20-1; clone size: -; CDR3 DNA: TGCAGTGCTAGTCCAACAGGGACCTATGGCTACACCTTC; CDR3 protein: CSASPTGTYGYTF
J gene: TRBJ1-2; D gene: -; V gene: TRBV4-3; clone size: -; CDR3 DNA: TGCGCCAGCAGCCAACCCGGTGGGAACTATGGCTACACCTTC; CDR3 protein: CASSQPGGNYGYTF
J gene: TRBJ2-5; D gene: TRBD2; V gene: TRBV7-6; clone size: -; CDR3 DNA: TGTGCCAGCAGCTTGTCCGGGACTAGCGGGACCCAGTACTTC; CDR3 protein: CASSLSGTSGTQYF
J gene: TRBJ1-6; D gene: -; V gene: TRBV2; clone size: -; CDR3 DNA: TGTGCCAGCAGGGACAAACGGTTGGTGTCGGGAGCTTCACCCCTCCACTTT; CDR3 protein: CASRDKRLVSGASPLHF